This entry describes one T cell receptor beta chain. The CDR3 covers 15 residues. CDR1 and CDR2 from the germline V gene are SGHAT and FQNNGV. V lost 2 bases to trimming and J lost 5 bases, with 13 bases between them. The record originates from a study of identical twins. From the 5' RACE reads, TCRdb called clonotypes with MiXCR, one entry per CDR3 protein. Of about 520,000 distinct CDR3 sequences listed, around 20% are singletons. Separately, the same data were catalogued under a study of T cells expressing NK-cell markers.

This clonotype originated in a young woman in good health. The V and J genes are TRBV11-2 and TRBJ2-1; possible D gene TRBD2, 5 bases. The sequenced material came from CD4+ T cells sorted from blood. This CDR3 reads CASSLYRGAHNEQFF. The DNA for the CDR3 is TGTGCCAGCAGCTTATACCGGGGTGCCCACAATGAGCAGTTCTTC.